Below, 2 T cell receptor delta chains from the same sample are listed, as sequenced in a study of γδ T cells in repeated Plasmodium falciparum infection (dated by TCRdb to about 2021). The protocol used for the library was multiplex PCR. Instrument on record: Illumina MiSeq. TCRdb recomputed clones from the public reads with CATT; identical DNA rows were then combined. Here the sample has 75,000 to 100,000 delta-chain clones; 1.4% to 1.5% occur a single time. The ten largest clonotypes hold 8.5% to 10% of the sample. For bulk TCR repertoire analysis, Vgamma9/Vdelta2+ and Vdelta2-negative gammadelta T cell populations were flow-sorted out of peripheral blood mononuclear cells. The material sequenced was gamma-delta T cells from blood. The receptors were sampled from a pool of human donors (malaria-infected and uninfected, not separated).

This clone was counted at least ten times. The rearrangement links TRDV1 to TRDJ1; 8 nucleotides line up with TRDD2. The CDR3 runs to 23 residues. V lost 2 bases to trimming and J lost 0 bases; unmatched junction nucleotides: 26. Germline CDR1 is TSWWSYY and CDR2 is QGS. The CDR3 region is CALGEISKPFLRYSSAYTDKLIF. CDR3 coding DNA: TGTGCTCTTGGGGAAATTTCCAAACCCTTCCTAAGGTACTCATCAGCTTACACCGATAAACTCATCTTT.

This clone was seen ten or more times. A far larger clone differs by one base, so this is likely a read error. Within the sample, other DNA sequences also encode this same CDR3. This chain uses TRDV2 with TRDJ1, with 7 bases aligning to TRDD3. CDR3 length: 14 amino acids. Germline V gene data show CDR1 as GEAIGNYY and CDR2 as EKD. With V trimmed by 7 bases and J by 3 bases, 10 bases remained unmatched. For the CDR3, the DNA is TGTGCCTGCGACCCTATTACTGGGGCCGATAAACTCATCTTT. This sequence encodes CACDPITGADKLIF.